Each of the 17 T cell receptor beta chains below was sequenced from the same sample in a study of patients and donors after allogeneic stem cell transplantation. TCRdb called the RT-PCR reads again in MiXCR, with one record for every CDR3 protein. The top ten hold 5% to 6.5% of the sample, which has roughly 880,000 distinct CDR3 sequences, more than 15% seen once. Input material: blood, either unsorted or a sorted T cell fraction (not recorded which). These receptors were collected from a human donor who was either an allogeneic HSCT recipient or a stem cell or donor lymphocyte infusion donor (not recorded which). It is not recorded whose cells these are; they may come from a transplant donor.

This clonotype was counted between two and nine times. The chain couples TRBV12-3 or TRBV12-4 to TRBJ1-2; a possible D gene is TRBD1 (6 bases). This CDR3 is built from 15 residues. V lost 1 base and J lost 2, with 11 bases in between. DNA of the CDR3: TGTGCCAGCAGTTTAGGGCCGGGACACAACTATGGCTACACCTTC. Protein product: CASSLGPGHNYGYTF.

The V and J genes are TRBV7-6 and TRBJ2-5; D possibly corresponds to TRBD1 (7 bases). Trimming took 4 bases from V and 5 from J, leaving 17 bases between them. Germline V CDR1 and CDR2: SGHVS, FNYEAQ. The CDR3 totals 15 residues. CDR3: CASSSMTGRLETQYF. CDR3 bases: TGTGCCAGCAGCTCAATGACAGGGAGGTTGGAGACCCAGTACTTC.

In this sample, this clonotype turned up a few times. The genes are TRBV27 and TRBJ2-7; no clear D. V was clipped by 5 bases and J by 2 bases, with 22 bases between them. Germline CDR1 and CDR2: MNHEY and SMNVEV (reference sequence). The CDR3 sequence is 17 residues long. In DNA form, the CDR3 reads TGTGCCAGCAGTACGATATCCGGTGCCTGGGGTCCCTACGAGCAGTACTTC. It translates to CASSTISGAWGPYEQYF.

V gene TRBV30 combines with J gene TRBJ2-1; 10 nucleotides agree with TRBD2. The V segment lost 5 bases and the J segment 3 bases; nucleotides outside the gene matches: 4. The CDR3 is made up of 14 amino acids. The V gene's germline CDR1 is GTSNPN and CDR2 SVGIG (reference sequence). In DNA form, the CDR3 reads TGTGCCTGGGCAACTAGCGGGGACTACAATGAGCAGTTCTTC. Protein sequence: CAWATSGDYNEQFF.

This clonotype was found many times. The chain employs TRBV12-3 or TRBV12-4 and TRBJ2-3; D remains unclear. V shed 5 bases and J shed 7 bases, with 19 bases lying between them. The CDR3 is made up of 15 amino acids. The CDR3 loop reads CASSPPRVPVNTQYF. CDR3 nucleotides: TGTGCCAGCAGTCCCCCTAGAGTACCGGTAAATACGCAGTATTTT.

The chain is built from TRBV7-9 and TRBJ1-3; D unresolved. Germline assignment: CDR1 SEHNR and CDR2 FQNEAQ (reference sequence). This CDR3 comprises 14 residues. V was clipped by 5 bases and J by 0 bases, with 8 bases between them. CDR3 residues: CASSVNPSGNTIYF. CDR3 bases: TGTGCCAGCAGCGTCAACCCCTCTGGAAACACCATATATTTT.

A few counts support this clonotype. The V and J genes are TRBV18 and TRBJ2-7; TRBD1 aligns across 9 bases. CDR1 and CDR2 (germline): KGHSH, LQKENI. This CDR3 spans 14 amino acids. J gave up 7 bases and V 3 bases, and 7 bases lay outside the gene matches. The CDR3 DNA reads TGTGCCAGCTCACCTGGGAGACAGGGGGGGGAGCAGTACTTC. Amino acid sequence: CASSPGRQGGEQYF.

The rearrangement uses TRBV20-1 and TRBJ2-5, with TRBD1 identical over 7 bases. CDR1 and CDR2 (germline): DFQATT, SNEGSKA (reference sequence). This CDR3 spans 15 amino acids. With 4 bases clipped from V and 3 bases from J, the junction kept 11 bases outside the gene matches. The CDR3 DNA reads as TGCAGTGCTACACTCCAGACAGGGAACAAAGAGACCCAGTACTTC. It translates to CSATLQTGNKETQYF.

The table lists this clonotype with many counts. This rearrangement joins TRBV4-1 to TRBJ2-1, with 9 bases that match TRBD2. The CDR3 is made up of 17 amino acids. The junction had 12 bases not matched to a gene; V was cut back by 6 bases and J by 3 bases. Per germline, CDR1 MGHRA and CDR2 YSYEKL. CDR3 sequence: CASRKGSGGTLYNEQFF. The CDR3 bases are TGCGCCAGCAGGAAGGGTAGCGGGGGCACTCTCTACAATGAGCAGTTCTTC.

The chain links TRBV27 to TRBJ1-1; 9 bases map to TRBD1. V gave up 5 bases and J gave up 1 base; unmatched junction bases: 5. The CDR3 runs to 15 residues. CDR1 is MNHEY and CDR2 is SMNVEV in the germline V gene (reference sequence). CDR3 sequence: CASSPSTGGNTEAFF. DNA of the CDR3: TGTGCCAGCAGTCCTTCGACAGGGGGGAACACTGAAGCTTTCTTT.

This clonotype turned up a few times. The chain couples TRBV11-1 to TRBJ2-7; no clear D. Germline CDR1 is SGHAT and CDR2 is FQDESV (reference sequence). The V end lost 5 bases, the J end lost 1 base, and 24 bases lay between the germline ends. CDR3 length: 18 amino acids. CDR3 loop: CASSPESEMLVWSYEQYF. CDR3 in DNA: TGTGCCAGCAGCCCGGAGTCCGAGATGCTAGTGTGGTCCTACGAGCAGTACTTC.

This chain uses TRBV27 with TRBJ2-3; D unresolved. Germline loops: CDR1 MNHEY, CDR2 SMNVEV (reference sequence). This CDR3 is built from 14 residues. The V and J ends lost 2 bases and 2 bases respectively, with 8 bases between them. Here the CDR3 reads CASSLPIATDTQYF. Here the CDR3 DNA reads TGTGCCAGCAGTTTACCCATAGCCACAGATACGCAGTATTTT.

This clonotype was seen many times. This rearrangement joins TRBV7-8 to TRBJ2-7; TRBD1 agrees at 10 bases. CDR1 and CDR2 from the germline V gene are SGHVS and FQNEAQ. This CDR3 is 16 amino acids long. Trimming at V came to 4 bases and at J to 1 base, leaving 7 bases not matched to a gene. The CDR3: CASSSSQGQGSYEQYF. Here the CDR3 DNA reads TGTGCCAGCAGCTCATCACAGGGACAGGGGTCCTACGAGCAGTACTTC.

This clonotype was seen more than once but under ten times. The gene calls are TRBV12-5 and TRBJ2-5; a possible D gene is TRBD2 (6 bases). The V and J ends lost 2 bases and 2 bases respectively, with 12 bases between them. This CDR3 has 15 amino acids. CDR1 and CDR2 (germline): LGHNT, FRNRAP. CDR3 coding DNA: TGTGCTAGTGGTTTGTGGGCGGAGGGACAAGAGACCCAGTACTTC. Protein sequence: CASGLWAEGQETQYF.

The CDR3 sequence: CASSGAGLTKEQYF. DNA of the CDR3: TGTGCCAGCAGTGGAGCAGGACTCACCAAGGAGCAGTACTTC. The chain combines TRBV6-1 with TRBJ2-7; possibly TRBD2 for D (5 bases). In germline, CDR1 is MNHNS, CDR2 SASEGT. The ends were cut back, 4 bases at V and 7 bases at J, with 17 bases in the middle. The CDR3 totals 14 residues.

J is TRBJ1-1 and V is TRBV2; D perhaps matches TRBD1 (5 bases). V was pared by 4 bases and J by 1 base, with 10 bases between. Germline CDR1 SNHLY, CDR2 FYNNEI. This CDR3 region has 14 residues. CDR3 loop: CASSAQGGNTEAFF. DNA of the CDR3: TGTGCCAGCAGTGCTCAGGGTGGGAACACTGAAGCTTTCTTT.

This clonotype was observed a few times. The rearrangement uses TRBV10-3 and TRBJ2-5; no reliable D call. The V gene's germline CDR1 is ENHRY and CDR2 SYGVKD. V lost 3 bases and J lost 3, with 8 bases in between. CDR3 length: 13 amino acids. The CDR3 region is CAISDSREETQYF. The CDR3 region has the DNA TGTGCCATCAGTGATTCCAGAGAAGAGACCCAGTACTTC.